This TCR beta chain was sequenced during a study of T-cell memory formation after mild COVID-19. Study context: Across donors, TCR clusters were largely donor specific.

Findings and caveats of the study: Largely, contracting CD4+ clones fell within CM and EM, and contracting CD8+ clones within EMRA.

The germline V gene has CDR1 MNHEY and CDR2 SMNVEV (reference sequence). J was trimmed by 2 bases and V by 0 bases; bases with no gene match: 4. This CDR3 contains 15 residues. This clonotype came up a few times. Its antigen is unknown. MiXCR was run by TCRdb on the 5' RACE reads, yielding one entry per CDR3 protein. The table shows about 470,000 distinct CDR3 sequences, with nearly 25% occurring only once. The specimen was PBMCs or a T cell subset sorted from them (not recorded which). The receptor was isolated from an adult woman who had mild COVID-19 (a few samples of this study predate the infection). Cell type and time point are not known. The chain couples TRBV27 to TRBJ2-7; TRBD2 agrees at 7 bases. The CDR3: CASSLSGGLTYEQYF. The CDR3 DNA reads TGTGCCAGCAGTTTATCGGGAGGGTTAACCTACGAGCAGTACTTC.